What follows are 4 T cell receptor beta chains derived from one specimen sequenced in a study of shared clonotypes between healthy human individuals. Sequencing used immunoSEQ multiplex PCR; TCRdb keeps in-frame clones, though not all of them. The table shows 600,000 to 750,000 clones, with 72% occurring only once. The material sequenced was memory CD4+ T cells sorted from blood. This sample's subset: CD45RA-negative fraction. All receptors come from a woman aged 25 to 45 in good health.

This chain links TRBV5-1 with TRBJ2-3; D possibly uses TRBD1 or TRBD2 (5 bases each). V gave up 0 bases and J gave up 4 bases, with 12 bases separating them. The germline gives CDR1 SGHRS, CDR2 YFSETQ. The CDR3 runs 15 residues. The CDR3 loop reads CASSLGVMGADTQYF. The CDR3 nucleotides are TGCGCCAGCAGCTTGGGGGTCATGGGGGCAGATACGCAGTATTTT.

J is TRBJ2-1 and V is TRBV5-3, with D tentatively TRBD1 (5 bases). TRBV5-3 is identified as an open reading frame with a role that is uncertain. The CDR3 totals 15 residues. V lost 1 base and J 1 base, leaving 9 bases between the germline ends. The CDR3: CARSLRGFSYNEQFF. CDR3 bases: TGTGCCAGAAGCTTGAGGGGATTTTCCTACAATGAGCAGTTCTTC.

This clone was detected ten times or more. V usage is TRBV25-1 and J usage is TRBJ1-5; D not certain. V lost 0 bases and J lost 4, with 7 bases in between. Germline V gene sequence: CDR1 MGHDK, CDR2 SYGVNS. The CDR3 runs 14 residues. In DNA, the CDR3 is TGTGCCAGCAGTGAATATACAGCTAATCAGCCCCAGCATTTT. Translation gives CASSEYTANQPQHF.

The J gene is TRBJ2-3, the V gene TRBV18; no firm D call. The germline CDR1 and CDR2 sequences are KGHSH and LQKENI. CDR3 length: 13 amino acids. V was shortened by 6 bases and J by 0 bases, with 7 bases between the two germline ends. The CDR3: CASSKPSTDTQYF. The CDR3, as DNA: TGTGCCAGCTCCAAACCGAGCACAGATACGCAGTATTTT.